This TCR beta chain came from a study of Graves' ophthalmopathy and Graves' hyperthyroidism. The overall study: At the time of initial diagnosis and before any treatment, peripheral blood was collected.

Beta-chain TCR CDR3 regions were amplified from RNA transcripts. In the first round, RT-PCR was carried out with HTBI primers, and a multiplex PCR formed the second round. TCRdb processed the multiplex PCR reads anew with MiXCR; each CDR3 protein has one entry. The table lists about 370,000 distinct CDR3 sequences, around 20% of them singletons. This clonotype has a count of ten or more. Its target is not known. Study-wide points: Ophthalmopathy progression cases were predicted by the model with 70% to 71% sensitivity and 72.22% specificity. A 13-signature model separated ophthalmopathy from stable hyperthyroidism, roughly 85% sensitivity, about 81% specificity.

The TCR sequence derives from a woman between 18 and 29 years old with Graves' ophthalmopathy. Sequencing was done on a sample of peripheral blood.

Here the CDR3 reads CASSQAGTGGRETQYF. The CDR3, as DNA: TGCGCCAGCAGCCAGGCCGGGACAGGGGGCCGAGAGACCCAGTACTTC. This sequence joins TRBV4-1 and TRBJ2-5, with 12 bases matching TRBD1. J gave up 4 bases and V 3 bases, and 6 bases lay outside the gene matches. The CDR3 contains 16 residues. Per the germline V gene, CDR1 is MGHRA and CDR2 is YSYEKL.